This T cell receptor (beta chain) was recorded in a study of blood T cell repertoires in COVID-19. The CDR3 covers 17 residues. Germline assignment: CDR1 SGHVS and CDR2 FQNEAQ. The ends were cut back, 1 base at V and 0 bases at J, with 13 bases in the middle. Libraries were prepared by immunoSEQ multiplex PCR; TCRdb keeps only in-frame clonotypes and omits some of them. The data contain under 250,000 clones, 75% to 90% of them singletons. The TCR comes from a woman in her 70s with COVID-19, enrolled during active disease. Sample: peripheral blood. The chain recombines TRBV7-8 with TRBJ2-1; no reliable D call. The CDR3 DNA follows: TGTGCCAGCAGCTTAGGGCCGAGGCAAAACTCCTACAATGAGCAGTTCTTC. Residues: CASSLGPRQNSYNEQFF.